Below are 2 T cell receptor beta chains sequenced from a single sample in a study of beta chain features in type 1 diabetes. Isolated RNA was reverse transcribed in full, so expressed TCRB transcripts were sequenced. Repertoires were generated with immunoSEQ multiplex PCR, while TCRdb's copy carries only in-frame clones and drops some. Of a few hundred thousand clones in the sample, approximately 16% are singletons; the top ten hold approximately 0.086%. For these receptors, no antigen is known. Study-wide results and limits: TCRB CDR3s from Type 1 diabetes patients were moderately but significantly shorter in all four CD4+ subsets.

Sequenced: naive CD4+ T cells from blood. The receptors shown here come from a man aged 30 to 45 with type 1 diabetes.

The chain uses TRBV27 and TRBJ2-3; D unclear. CDR3 length equals 14 residues. Germline V lookup: CDR1 MNHEY, CDR2 SMNVEV (reference sequence). The germline V and J ends were trimmed by 3 bases and 0 bases, with 7 bases remaining between them. In nucleotides, the CDR3 is TGTGCCAGCAGTTTTGGACCGAGCACAGATACGCAGTATTTT. This codes for CASSFGPSTDTQYF.

The V call is TRBV5-4, the J call TRBJ2-3; possibly TRBD1 or TRBD2 for D (5 bases each). The V and J ends lost 1 base and 1 base respectively, with 10 bases between them. The CDR3 is 15 residues long. Germline CDR1 reads SGHNT; CDR2 reads YYREEE (reference sequence). CDR3 in amino acids: CASSLPGTRTDTQYF. The CDR3 region has the DNA TGTGCCAGCAGCTTGCCGGGGACCCGCACAGATACGCAGTATTTT.